These 21 T cell receptor beta chains came from one sample sequenced in a study of shared clonotypes between healthy human individuals. Data came from immunoSEQ multiplex PCR; TCRdb stores just in-frame clones and leaves some out. The sample holds about 480,000 clones, 60% to 80% seen once. The specimen sequenced was PBMCs. All receptors come from a woman aged 40 to 50 in good health. Some clones in this sample may be carry-over from other donors' samples.

This rearrangement joins TRBV7-2 to TRBJ1-2; D unresolved. The germline V and J ends were trimmed by 5 bases and 5 bases, with 18 bases remaining between them. This CDR3 region has 15 residues. Germline V gene lookup returns CDR1 SGHTA and CDR2 FQGNSA. Here the CDR3 reads CASSPNGGEAYGYTF. As DNA, the CDR3 is TGTGCCAGCAGCCCAAACGGCGGTGAAGCTTATGGCTACACCTTC. The complete variable domain, with remaining parts taken from reference TRBV7-2 and TRBJ1-2, reads GAGVSQSPSNKVTEKGKDVELRCDPISGHTALYWYRQSLGQGLEFLIYFQGNSAPDKSGLPSDRFSAERTGGSVSTLTIQRTQQEDSAVYLCASSPNGGEAYGYTFGSGTRLTVV.

The CDR3 loop is CASSSPRSYEQYF. CDR3 nucleotide sequence: TGTGCCAGCAGCTCCCCGCGTTCGTACGAGCAGTACTTC. The chain links TRBV11-2 to TRBJ2-5; D gene unclear. The better agreement between TRBJ2-7 and the DNA end casts doubt on the J call. The CDR3 sequence is 13 residues long. The germline V gene has CDR1 SGHAT and CDR2 FQNNGV.

The chain is built from TRBV7-9 and TRBJ2-7; 9 bases agree with TRBD2. Germline trimming cut 1 base from V and 4 bases from J; bases unmatched to any gene: 11. Germline values: CDR1 SEHNR, CDR2 FQNEAQ (reference sequence). The length of the CDR3 is 17 residues. As DNA, the CDR3 is TGTGCCAGCAGCTTAGGCTCTTGGCTAGCGGGAAGGTACGAGCAGTACTTC. Its translation is CASSLGSWLAGRYEQYF.

A word on this clone: A read error may account for a junction end that differs from germline. The V and J genes are TRBV30 and TRBJ2-7; D might be TRBD1 (5 bases). The CDR3 covers 12 residues. Germline V gene data show CDR1 as GTSNPN and CDR2 as SVGIG (reference sequence). CDR3 sequence reads: CAWSPTGLDTVF. Here the CDR3 DNA reads TGTGCCTGGAGCCCCACAGGCCTAGATACCGTCTTC.

The rearrangement joins TRBV5-1 to TRBJ2-2; TRBD1 matches 7 bases. CDR3 length: 15 residues. Germline CDR1 and CDR2: SGHRS and YFSETQ. V shed 4 bases and J 2 bases; nucleotides not matched to a gene: 5. As DNA, the CDR3 is TGCGCCAGCAGCGGCCAGGGGGTAAACACCGGGGAGCTGTTTTTT. It translates to CASSGQGVNTGELFF. The full variable domain, completed using reference TRBV5-1 and TRBJ2-2, is KAGVTQTPRYLIKTRGQQVTLSCSPISGHRSVSWYQQTPGQGLQFLFEYFSETQRNKGNFPGRFSGRQFSNSRSEMNVSTLELGDSALYLCASSGQGVNTGELFFGEGSRLTVL.

This clone was observed many times. The J gene is TRBJ1-2, the V gene TRBV28, with 7 positions matching TRBD1. The ends lost 10 bases at V and 7 bases at J; junction bases unmatched: 9. CDR3 size: 12 residues. CDR1 and CDR2 from the germline V gene are MDHEN and SYDVKM. The CDR3 DNA is TGTGCCACCAAACCCGACAGGGCTGGCTACACCTTC. Encoded protein: CATKPDRAGYTF.

A single count supports this clone. V is TRBV5-1 and J is TRBJ2-7; no clear D. Germline V lookup: CDR1 SGHRS, CDR2 YFSETQ. The ends were cut back, 4 bases at V and 1 base at J, with 12 bases in the middle. The CDR3 has 14 residues. The CDR3 nucleotides read TGCGCCAGCAGCAGACAAGTAAAATCCTACGAGCAGTACTTC. Residues: CASSRQVKSYEQYF.

This chain links TRBV6-5 with TRBJ2-5; no clear D gene. The germline CDR1 and CDR2 sequences are MNHEY and SVGAGI. Trimming removed 0 bases from V and 5 bases from J, with 16 bases in between. This CDR3 has 16 residues. CDR3 region: CASSYSWVGLGETQYF. The CDR3 DNA sequence: TGTGCCAGCAGTTACTCGTGGGTGGGCCTGGGGGAGACCCAGTACTTC.

Ten or more counts support this clone. The genes are TRBV18 and TRBJ2-7, with 9 nucleotides matching TRBD1. After removal of 3 bases from V and 6 bases from J, the junction contained 3 bases not matched to a gene. Germline CDR1 KGHSH, CDR2 LQKENI. CDR3 length equals 13 residues. The CDR3 bases are TGTGCCAGCTCACCGGGACAGGGTGCCGAGCAGTACTTC. Translating gives CASSPGQGAEQYF.

The gene calls are TRBV19 and TRBJ2-1; a weak D match, TRBD2 (5 bases). Trimming removed 3 bases at V and 3 bases at J, with 12 bases between. This CDR3 comprises 15 residues. Per germline, CDR1 LNHDA and CDR2 SQIVND (reference sequence). CDR3 region: CASSISLAIYNEQFF. The CDR3 bases are TGTGCCAGTAGTATCTCCCTAGCTATCTACAATGAGCAGTTCTTC.

This chain uses TRBV28 with TRBJ1-1; possible D gene TRBD1, 5 bases. Germline-derived CDR1 and CDR2 are MDHEN and SYDVKM. Trimming stripped 2 bases from V and 3 bases from J, with 13 bases between. The CDR3 spans 15 residues. This chain's CDR3 is CASSLSGGSDTEAFF. CDR3 nucleotides: TGTGCCAGCAGTTTAAGTGGGGGATCGGACACTGAAGCTTTCTTT.

The chain combines TRBV28 with TRBJ1-4, with unresolved D. The V end was cut by 6 bases, the J end by 11 bases, with 16 bases between. This CDR3 is built from 13 residues. Per the germline V gene, CDR1 is MDHEN and CDR2 is SYDVKM. The CDR3 DNA reads TGTGCCAGCAGCCAAAGTGTGTTGGGTAAACTGTTTTTT. It encodes CASSQSVLGKLFF.

The chain has TRBV7-1 and TRBJ2-7; D is perhaps TRBD2 (5 bases). TRBV7-1 is recorded as an ORF, its role being uncertain. The length of the CDR3 is 13 residues. The ends were cut back, 5 bases at V and 3 bases at J, with 11 bases in the middle. The CDR3 spells CASSIRGSYEQYF. As DNA, the CDR3 is TGTGCCAGCAGCATCCGGGGTAGCTACGAGCAGTACTTC.

This clone has at least ten counts. This chain joins TRBV9 and TRBJ2-3, with D unresolved. The CDR3 runs to 14 residues. Germline CDR1 is SGDLS and CDR2 is YYNGEE. V dropped 0 bases and J dropped 6 bases, with 11 bases sitting between them. CDR3 sequence (DNA): TGTGCCAGCAGCGTAGCCCTGCATAGGGATACGCAGTATTTT. It yields the protein CASSVALHRDTQYF.

The chain is built from TRBV6-6 and TRBJ2-3, with 9 bases that match TRBD2. Germline assignment: CDR1 MNHNY and CDR2 SVGAGI (reference sequence). The V segment lost 7 bases and the J segment 7 bases; nucleotides outside the gene matches: 12. This CDR3 has 15 amino acids. The CDR3 protein is CASTPWSSGIYTQYF. CDR3 bases: TGTGCCAGCACTCCCTGGTCTAGCGGGATTTATACGCAGTATTTT.

The chain couples TRBV4-1 to TRBJ1-5, with TRBD1 identical over 7 bases. Per the germline V gene, CDR1 is MGHRA and CDR2 is YSYEKL. Trimming cost V 1 base and J 6 bases; bases outside gene matches: 6. The CDR3 covers 15 residues. The CDR3: CASSQVTAGGQPQHF. CDR3 DNA: TGCGCCAGCAGCCAAGTAACGGCAGGGGGTCAGCCCCAGCATTTT.

The chain links TRBV19 to TRBJ2-7; D is uncertain. The CDR3 is made up of 13 amino acids. Germline V CDR1 and CDR2: LNHDA, SQIVND (reference sequence). Trimming removed 5 bases from V and 1 base from J, with 9 bases in between. This CDR3 is CASSVVGSYEQYF. DNA for the CDR3: TGTGCCAGTAGTGTGGTTGGATCCTACGAGCAGTACTTC.

The chain uses TRBV29-1 and TRBJ2-1; 7 bases are shared with TRBD2. Germline values: CDR1 SQVTM, CDR2 ANQGSEA. The CDR3 runs 14 residues. Trimming at V came to 3 bases and at J to 0 bases, leaving 2 bases not matched to a gene. CDR3 sequence reads: CSVEGGSSYNEQFF. For the CDR3, the DNA is TGCAGCGTTGAGGGCGGGAGCTCCTACAATGAGCAGTTCTTC.

J is TRBJ2-1 and V is TRBV6-5; 8 bases agree with TRBD1. From germline, CDR1 is MNHEY and CDR2 SVGAGI. Losses at the gene ends were 7 bases for V and 2 bases for J; bases not matched to a gene: 4. The CDR3 length is 14 residues. The CDR3 here is CASNPTGAYNEQFF. The DNA of the CDR3 is TGTGCCAGCAACCCGACAGGGGCCTACAATGAGCAGTTCTTC.

The CDR3 region is CASSPGHNEAFF. The CDR3 nucleotides read TGTGCCAGCAGTCCGGGACACAATGAAGCTTTCTTT. The chain combines TRBV6-6 with TRBJ1-1, with TRBD1 as a possible D gene (6 bases). V lost 5 bases, J lost 7 bases, and 11 bases lay in between. CDR3 length: 12 amino acids. Germline values: CDR1 MNHNY, CDR2 SVGAGI (reference sequence).

The rearrangement joins TRBV18 to TRBJ2-7; tentatively, D is TRBD1 (5 bases). The CDR3 runs 13 residues. Trimming stripped 3 bases from V and 5 bases from J, with 11 bases between. Germline CDR1 KGHSH, CDR2 LQKENI. The CDR3 DNA reads TGTGCCAGCTCACCCCGGATAGGGGACGAGCAGTACTTC. This gives the protein CASSPRIGDEQYF.